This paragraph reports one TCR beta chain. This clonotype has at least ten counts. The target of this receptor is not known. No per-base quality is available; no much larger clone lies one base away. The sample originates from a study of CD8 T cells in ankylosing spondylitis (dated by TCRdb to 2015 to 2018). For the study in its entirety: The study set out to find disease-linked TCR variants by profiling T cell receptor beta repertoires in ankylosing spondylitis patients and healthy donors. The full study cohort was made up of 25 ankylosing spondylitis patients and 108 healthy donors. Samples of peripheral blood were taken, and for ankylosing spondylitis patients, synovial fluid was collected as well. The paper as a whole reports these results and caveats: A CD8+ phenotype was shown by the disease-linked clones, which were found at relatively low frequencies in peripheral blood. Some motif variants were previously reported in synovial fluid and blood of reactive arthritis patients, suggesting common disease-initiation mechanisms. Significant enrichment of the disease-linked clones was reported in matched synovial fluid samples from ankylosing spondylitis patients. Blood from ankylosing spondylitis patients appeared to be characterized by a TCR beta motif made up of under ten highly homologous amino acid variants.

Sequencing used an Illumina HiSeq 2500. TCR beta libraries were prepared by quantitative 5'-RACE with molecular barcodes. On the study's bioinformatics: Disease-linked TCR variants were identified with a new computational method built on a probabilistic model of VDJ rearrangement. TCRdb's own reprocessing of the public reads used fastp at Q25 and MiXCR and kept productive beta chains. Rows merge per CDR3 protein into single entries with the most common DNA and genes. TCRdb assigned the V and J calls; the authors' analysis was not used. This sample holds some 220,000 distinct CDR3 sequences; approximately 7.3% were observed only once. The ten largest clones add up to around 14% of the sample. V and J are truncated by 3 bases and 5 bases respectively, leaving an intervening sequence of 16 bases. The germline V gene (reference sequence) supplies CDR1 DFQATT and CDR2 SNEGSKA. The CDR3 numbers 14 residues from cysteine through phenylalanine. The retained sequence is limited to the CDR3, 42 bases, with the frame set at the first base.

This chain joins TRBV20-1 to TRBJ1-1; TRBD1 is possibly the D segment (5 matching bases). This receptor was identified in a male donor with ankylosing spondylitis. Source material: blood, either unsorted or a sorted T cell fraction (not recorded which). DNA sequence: TGCAGTGCTAGTCAGGGACCGTTAAAAACTGAAGCTTTCTTT. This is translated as CSASQGPLKTEAFF.